Shown below are 20 T cell receptor beta chains from a single sample sequenced in a study of T cells after yellow fever vaccination. Using its own MiXCR run on the 5' RACE reads, TCRdb lists one record per CDR3 protein. The sample contains fewer than 650,000 distinct CDR3 sequences, 20% to 25% of which appear only once. The sequenced sample was PBMCs, obtained roughly 20 days after the first yellow fever vaccination. These receptors were taken from a man aged 18 to 29 who received the YFV17D yellow fever vaccine.

This rearrangement joins TRBV28 to TRBJ1-1; D may be TRBD1 (6 bases). CDR1 and CDR2 (germline): MDHEN, SYDVKM. Trimming took off 3 bases at V and 3 bases at J, with 17 bases between the two ends. CDR3 length: 16 residues. The CDR3 spells CASSFRRGEWYTEAFF. CDR3 DNA sequence: TGTGCCAGCAGTTTTCGTAGGGGGGAATGGTACACTGAAGCTTTCTTT. Variable domain in full (rest from reference TRBV28 and TRBJ1-1): DVKVTQSSRYLVKRTGEKVFLECVQDMDHENMFWYRQDPGLGLRLIYFSYDVKMKEKGDIPEGYSVSREKKERFSLILESASTNQTSMYLCASSFRRGEWYTEAFFGQGTRLTVV.

The chain combines TRBV5-1 with TRBJ2-3, with TRBD2 matching 8 bases. V shed 3 bases, J shed 0 bases, and the junction held 3 bases outside the gene matches. In germline, CDR1 is SGHRS, CDR2 YFSETQ. The CDR3 is made up of 15 amino acids. The CDR3 region has the DNA TGCGCCAGCAGCTGGGGCGGGGGGAGCACAGATACGCAGTATTTT. Protein product: CASSWGGGSTDTQYF.

This clonotype was seen only a few times. The V gene is TRBV9, the J gene TRBJ2-1, with a weak D call TRBD1 (6 bases). Germline CDR1 reads SGDLS; CDR2 reads YYNGEE. The CDR3 contains 15 residues. V lost 7 bases and J 5 bases, leaving 19 bases between the germline ends. The CDR3 nucleotides are TGTGCCAGCTTATCCTCTCAGGGGAGAAACAATGAGCAGTTCTTC. Translated, it gives CASLSSQGRNNEQFF.

The chain combines TRBV29-1 with TRBJ2-1, with D perhaps being TRBD1 or TRBD2 (5 bases each). Deletions cut 7 bases from V and 8 bases from J, with 18 bases between. Per the germline V gene, CDR1 is SQVTM and CDR2 is ANQGSEA. The CDR3 has 13 residues. DNA for the CDR3: TGCAGCGCAACCGGGACGAAGGCCTATGAGCAGTTCTTC. Translation: CSATGTKAYEQFF.

The rearrangement uses TRBV7-9 and TRBJ2-3, with 10 nucleotides matching TRBD2. CDR3 size: 15 residues. The J segment lost 8 bases and the V segment lost 2 bases, leaving 7 bases of the junction unmatched. The germline CDR1 and CDR2 sequences are SEHNR and FQNEAQ (reference sequence). The CDR3 protein is CASSLKSGGAGTQYF. DNA of the CDR3: TGTGCCAGCAGCTTAAAAAGCGGGGGGGCCGGTACGCAGTATTTT.

The V call is TRBV5-1, the J call TRBJ1-5, with D maybe TRBD1 (5 bases). Trimming took off 4 bases at V and 5 bases at J, with 13 bases between the two ends. CDR1 is SGHRS and CDR2 is YFSETQ in the germline V gene. The length of the CDR3 is 14 residues. CDR3 in amino acids: CASSTGTEDQPQHF. Written as DNA, the CDR3 is TGCGCCAGCAGCACGGGGACTGAGGATCAGCCCCAGCATTTT.

This clonotype turned up a few times. This chain connects TRBV11-2 to TRBJ2-2; TRBD2 is a possible D gene (5 bases). V lost 5 bases and J 8 bases, leaving 18 bases between the germline ends. The CDR3 has 15 residues. Germline V lookup: CDR1 SGHAT, CDR2 FQNNGV. The CDR3 loop is CASSPGYLNPGELFF. The CDR3 DNA reads as TGTGCCAGCAGCCCGGGATACCTAAATCCGGGGGAGCTGTTTTTT.

The CDR3 DNA is TGTGCCAGCAGCTTAATGGAAAATCGCGAGCAGTACGTC. It codes for CASSLMENREQYV. J is TRBJ2-7 and V is TRBV7-2, with unresolved D. V lost 2 bases and J lost 6, with 11 bases in between. The CDR3 totals 13 residues. CDR1 and CDR2 (germline): SGHTA, FQGNSA.

This clonotype came up a few times. The chain uses TRBV5-6 and TRBJ2-5; D assignment may be TRBD1 or TRBD2 (5 bases each). V lost 1 base to trimming and J lost 8 bases, with 21 bases between them. The CDR3 extends over 16 amino acids. Germline values: CDR1 SGHDT, CDR2 YYEEEE. The CDR3 region has the DNA TGTGCCAGCAGCTTGTGGCGCGAGAGGGGTTTAGGTACCCAGTACTTC. Encoded protein: CASSLWRERGLGTQYF. The variable domain in full, with the rest retrieved from reference TRBV5-6 and TRBJ2-5, is DAGVTQSPTHLIKTRGQQVTLRCSPKSGHDTVSWYQQALGQGPQFIFQYYEEEERQRGNFPDRFSGHQFPNYSSELNVNALLLGDSALYLCASSLWRERGLGTQYFGPGTRLLVL.

This clonotype was counted a few times. The chain joins TRBV29-1 to TRBJ1-4; D call uncertain. This CDR3 spans 13 amino acids. Trimming left V 7 bases short and J 0 bases short, with 9 bases between. From germline, CDR1 is SQVTM and CDR2 ANQGSEA. CDR3 protein: CSGRVATNEKLFF. The CDR3 DNA reads as TGCAGCGGGAGAGTTGCAACTAATGAAAAACTGTTTTTT.

In DNA, the CDR3 is TGTGCCAGCAGTTATCTTAGCGGGGGGGCCCAAGAGACCCAGTACTTC. As protein: CASSYLSGGAQETQYF. V is TRBV7-3 and J is TRBJ2-5; 11 bases map to TRBD2. The ends lost 6 bases at V and 1 base at J; junction bases unmatched: 7. Germline CDR1 reads SGHTA; CDR2 reads FQGTGA. The CDR3 contains 16 residues.

This chain links TRBV7-8 with TRBJ1-1, with D uncertain. The CDR3 spans 14 residues. Germline CDR1 reads SGHVS; CDR2 reads FQNEAQ. Deletions cut 1 base from V and 3 bases from J, with 9 bases between. The CDR3 spells CASSLGRRDTEAFF. DNA for the CDR3: TGTGCCAGCAGCTTAGGGCGGCGGGACACTGAAGCTTTCTTT.

Details on this clonotype: Germline and junction disagree at one end, which may indicate a read error. The V call is TRBV4-1, the J call TRBJ1-3, with TRBD1 matching 7 bases. The CDR3 is made up of 16 amino acids. Looked up from germline, CDR1 is MGHRA and CDR2 is YSYEKL. In DNA, the CDR3 is TGCGCCAGCAGCCAAGCACCTACAGGGGCTGATCTTAAGAGGATCTTT. Its translation: CASSQAPTGADLKRIF.

The gene calls are TRBV11-2 and TRBJ2-1, with TRBD2 matching 10 bases. The CDR3 spans 18 residues. Trimming cost V 2 bases and J 0 bases; bases outside gene matches: 7. Germline-derived CDR1 and CDR2 are SGHAT and FQNNGV. The CDR3 DNA follows: TGTGCCAGCAGCTTACGACCTAGCGGGGGAAGCTCCTACAATGAGCAGTTCTTC. Translated: CASSLRPSGGSSYNEQFF.

Ten or more counts support this clonotype. This chain uses TRBV15 with TRBJ1-5; TRBD1 matches at 10 bases. Looked up from germline, CDR1 is LNHNV and CDR2 is YYDKDF (reference sequence). Unmatched junction bases numbered 2, after V lost 5 bases and J lost 4 bases. There are 14 residues in the CDR3. The CDR3 DNA reads as TGTGCCACCAGCCGGGACAGGGGTAATCAGCCCCAGCATTTT. Protein product: CATSRDRGNQPQHF.

The V call is TRBV3-1, the J call TRBJ2-4; TRBD1 matches at 9 bases. Germline V gene sequence: CDR1 LGHDT, CDR2 YNNKEL (reference sequence). This CDR3 comprises 15 residues. V lost 4 bases to trimming and J lost 8 bases; unmatched junction nucleotides: 9. Written as DNA, the CDR3 is TGTGCCAGCAGCCCCGCCGGGGACAGGGACGACATTCAGTACTTC. Protein product: CASSPAGDRDDIQYF.

This clonotype was detected a few times. The chain carries TRBV6-5 and TRBJ1-1; 7 bases fit TRBD1. The CDR3 contains 15 residues. Unmatched junction bases numbered 3, after V lost 2 bases and J lost 0 bases. Looked up from germline, CDR1 is MNHEY and CDR2 is SVGAGI. For the CDR3, the DNA is TGTGCCAGCAGTTACGGGGACAGCTTGAACACTGAAGCTTTCTTT. This sequence encodes CASSYGDSLNTEAFF.

CDR3 sequence reads: CATSDSNPETQYF. The CDR3 DNA reads TGTGCCACCAGTGATTCCAATCCCGAGACCCAGTACTTC. The rearrangement uses TRBV24-1 and TRBJ2-5; no firm D call. The germline V gene has CDR1 KGHDR and CDR2 SFDVKD. The V end was cut by 2 bases, the J end by 5 bases, with 8 bases between. The CDR3 spans 13 residues.

The rearrangement uses TRBV20-1 and TRBJ2-1; no clear D gene. CDR1 is DFQATT and CDR2 is SNEGSKA in the germline V gene (reference sequence). Trimming took off 1 base at V and 0 bases at J, with 10 bases between the two ends. There are 15 residues in the CDR3. CDR3 nucleotide sequence: TGCAGTGCTAGAGCTAACGGTCGCTCCTACAATGAGCAGTTCTTC. The encoded protein is CSARANGRSYNEQFF.

Only a few counts were recorded for this clonotype. This chain uses TRBV6-5 with TRBJ2-2; no definite D call. Trimming cost V 2 bases and J 4 bases, with 11 bases left between them. The V gene's germline CDR1 is MNHEY and CDR2 SVGAGI. There are 15 residues in the CDR3. The CDR3 DNA follows: TGTGCCAGCAGTTACGACTGGGCTAGCACCGGGGAGCTGTTTTTT. It codes for CASSYDWASTGELFF.